Listed below are T cell receptor beta chains from one sample, sequenced in a study of beta chain features in type 1 diabetes. Assay used: immunoSEQ multiplex PCR; TCRdb lists only in-frame clones, some missing. The sample contains nearly 350,000 clones, 7% to 10% of which appear only once. Sequencing input: central memory CD4+ T cells from blood. These receptors all stem from a man aged 30 to 45 with type 1 diabetes. CDR3s include the opening cysteine and the closing phenylalanine or tryptophan. A D gene is named only where the DNA matches it firmly. For some rows the clone size is stated as once, few or many, or as a class when expanded; others skip it.

TRBJ1-1,few,.,TRBV7-9,TGCGCCAGCAGCCCCCGGGAAGGTGGCACTGAAGCTTTCTTT,CASSPREGGTEAFF
TRBJ1-1,.,.,TRBV29-1,TGCAGCGTTAATCAGGGGAGGGAAACTGAAGCTTTCTTT,CSVNQGRETEAFF
TRBJ2-5,few,TRBD2,TRBV29-1,TGCAGCGTTGTGGGACTAGCGGACCAAGAGACCCAGTACTTC,CSVVGLADQETQYF
TRBJ2-7,.,.,TRBV20-1,TGCAGTAAGGGACTCCTCGACGAGCAGTACTTC,CSKGLLDEQYF
TRBJ2-3,few,TRBD2,TRBV5-4,TGTGCCAGCAGCTCCTGGACTAGCGGGAGAAGCACAGATACGCAGTATTTT,CASSSWTSGRSTDTQYF
TRBJ1-2,few,TRBD1,TRBV4-3,TGCGCCAGCAGCCCCGGACAGGGCCCGCTTAGGTTTGGCTACACCTTC,CASSPGQGPLRFGYTF
TRBJ1-3,.,.,TRBV7-8,TGTGCCAGCAGCCCTCAAACTGGAAACACCATATATTTT,CASSPQTGNTIYF
TRBJ1-1,few,TRBD1,TRBV6-5,TGTGCCACTCTCCCGGGACAGGGGTACACTGAAGCTTTCTTT,CATLPGQGYTEAFF
TRBJ2-5,.,TRBD2,TRBV5-1,TGCGCCAGCAGCTTAGCGGGGATGACTGAGACCCAGTACTTC,CASSLAGMTETQYF
TRBJ1-1,.,TRBD1,TRBV7-2,TGTGCCAGCAGTTACGACAGGGGGCGCGGCACTGAAGCTTTCTTT,CASSYDRGRGTEAFF
TRBJ1-2,few,.,TRBV18,TGTGCCAGCTCACCATTCAGCACGGGTCCAGGAGCTAACTATGGCTACACCTTC,CASSPFSTGPGANYGYTF
TRBJ1-2,few,.,TRBV18,TGTGCCAGCTCACCAGGGAGGGCGATGAGGGGTGGCTACACCTTC,CASSPGRAMRGGYTF
TRBJ2-1,few,.,TRBV23-1,TGCGCCAGCAGTGATCAGTTCGGGGCTATATTCTCCGATGAGCAGTTCTTC,CASSDQFGAIFSDEQFF
TRBJ1-2,.,TRBD1,TRBV7-2,TGTGCCAGCGGGGGGACAGCTTCCTTCACGGGCGGCTACACCTTC,CASGGTASFTGGYTF
TRBJ2-1,few,TRBD2,TRBV10-2,TGCGCCAGCAGTGACATATGGACTAGCGGGCAGTTAGATGAGCAGTTCTTC,CASSDIWTSGQLDEQFF
TRBJ1-3,few,.,TRBV6-5,TGTGCCAGCAGTTGGACAGCTCACCTCTCTGGAAACACCATATATTTT,CASSWTAHLSGNTIYF
TRBJ2-5,few,.,TRBV7-2,TGTGCCAGCAGCTTTACAGGGGAGACCCAGTACTTC,CASSFTGETQYF
TRBJ1-6,few,.,TRBV6-6,TGTGCCAGCACAACAGGGAGCAATTCACCCCTCCACTTT,CASTTGSNSPLHF
TRBJ1-1,.,.,TRBV6-1,TGTGCCAGCAGTGGACTTCCTATGAACACTGAAGCTTTCTTT,CASSGLPMNTEAFF
TRBJ1-1,.,TRBD1,TRBV5-4,TGTGCCAGCAGCGCCCCGGACAGGTCGACCACTGAAGCTTTCTTT,CASSAPDRSTTEAFF
TRBJ2-7,.,.,TRBV7-9,TGTGCCAGCAGTTCATTTCCCTACGAGCAGTACTTC,CASSSFPYEQYF
TRBJ1-2,.,.,TRBV7-6,TGTGCCAGCAGCCCCAGAGAGGGAGTAGGGTATGGCTACACCTTC,CASSPREGVGYGYTF
TRBJ2-7,.,.,TRBV21-1,TGTGCCAGCAGCAGGGGGACGGAGAGCTACGAGCAGTACTTC,CASSRGTESYEQYF
TRBJ2-7,few,TRBD2,TRBV18,TGTGCCAGCTCACTGGGACTAGCGGGGGGCTACGAGCAGTACTTC,CASSLGLAGGYEQYF
TRBJ2-4,.,TRBD2,TRBV10-3,TGTGCCATCAGTGAGTTTGTAGCTAGCGGGACCGTAGCCAAAAACATTCAGTACTTC,CAISEFVASGTVAKNIQYF
TRBJ2-2,.,.,TRBV11-2,TGTGCCAGCAGCTTAGCTCGCCAGGGGTACACCGGGGAGCTGTTTTTT,CASSLARQGYTGELFF
TRBJ2-1,many,.,TRBV6-1,TGTGCCAGCAGTGAAATATTAGCCTCCTACAATGAGCAGTTCTTC,CASSEILASYNEQFF